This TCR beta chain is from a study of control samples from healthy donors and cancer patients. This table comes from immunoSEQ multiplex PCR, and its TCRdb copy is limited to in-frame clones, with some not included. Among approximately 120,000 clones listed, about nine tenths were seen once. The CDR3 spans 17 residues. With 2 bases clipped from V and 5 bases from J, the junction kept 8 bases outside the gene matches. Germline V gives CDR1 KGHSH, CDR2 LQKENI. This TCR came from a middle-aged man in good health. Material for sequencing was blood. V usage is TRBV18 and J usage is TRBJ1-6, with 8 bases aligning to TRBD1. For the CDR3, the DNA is TGTGCCAGCTCACCAAACATACAGGGGGTTGATAATTCACCCCTCCACTTT. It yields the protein CASSPNIQGVDNSPLHF.